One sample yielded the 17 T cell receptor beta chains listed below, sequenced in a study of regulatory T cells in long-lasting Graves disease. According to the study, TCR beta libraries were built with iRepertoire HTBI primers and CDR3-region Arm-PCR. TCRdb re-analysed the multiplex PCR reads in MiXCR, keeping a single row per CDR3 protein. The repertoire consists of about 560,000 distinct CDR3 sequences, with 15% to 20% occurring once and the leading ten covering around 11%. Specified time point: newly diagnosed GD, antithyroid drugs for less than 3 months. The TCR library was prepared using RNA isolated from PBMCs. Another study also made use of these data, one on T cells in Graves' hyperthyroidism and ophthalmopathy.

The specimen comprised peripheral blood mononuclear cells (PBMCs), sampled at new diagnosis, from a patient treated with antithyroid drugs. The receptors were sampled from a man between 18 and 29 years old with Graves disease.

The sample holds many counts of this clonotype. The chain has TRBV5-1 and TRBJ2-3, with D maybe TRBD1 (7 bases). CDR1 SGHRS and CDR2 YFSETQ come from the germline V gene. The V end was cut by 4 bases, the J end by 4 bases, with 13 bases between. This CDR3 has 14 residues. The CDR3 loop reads CASSITGEADTQYF. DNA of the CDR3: TGCGCCAGCAGCATTACAGGGGAGGCAGATACGCAGTATTTT.

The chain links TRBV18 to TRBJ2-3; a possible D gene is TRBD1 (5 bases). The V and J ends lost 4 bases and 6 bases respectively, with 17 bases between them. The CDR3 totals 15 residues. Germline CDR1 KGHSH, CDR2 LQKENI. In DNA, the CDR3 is TGTGCCAGCTCACTCGTCCAGGGCGGCCGGGATACGCAGTATTTT. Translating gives CASSLVQGGRDTQYF.

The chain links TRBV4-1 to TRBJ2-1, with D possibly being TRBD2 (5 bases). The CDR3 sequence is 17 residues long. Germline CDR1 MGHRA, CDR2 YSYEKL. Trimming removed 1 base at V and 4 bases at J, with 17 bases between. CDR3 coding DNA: TGCGCCAGCAGCCAAGTTCAGTGGCTAGCCGGTTACAATGAGCAGTTCTTC. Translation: CASSQVQWLAGYNEQFF.

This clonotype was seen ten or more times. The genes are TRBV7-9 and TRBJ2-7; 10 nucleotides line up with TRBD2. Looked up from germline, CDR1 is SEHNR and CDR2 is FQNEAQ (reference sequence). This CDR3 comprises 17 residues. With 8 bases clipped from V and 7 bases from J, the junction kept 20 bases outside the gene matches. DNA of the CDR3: TGTGCCAGCTCACCAACGTCCCGAGCGGGAGGGCCGTCGGAGCAGTACTTC. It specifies CASSPTSRAGGPSEQYF.

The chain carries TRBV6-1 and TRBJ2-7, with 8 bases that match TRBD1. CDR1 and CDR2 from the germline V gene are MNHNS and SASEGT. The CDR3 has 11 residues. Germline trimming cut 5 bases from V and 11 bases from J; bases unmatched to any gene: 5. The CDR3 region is CASSTRQGKYF. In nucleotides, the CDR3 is TGTGCCAGCAGTACCAGACAGGGGAAGTACTTC.

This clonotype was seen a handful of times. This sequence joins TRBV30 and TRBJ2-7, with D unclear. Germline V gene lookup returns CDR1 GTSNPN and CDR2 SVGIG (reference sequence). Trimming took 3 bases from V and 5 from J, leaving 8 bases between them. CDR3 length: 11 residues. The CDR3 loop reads CAWSVGNEQYF. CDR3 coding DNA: TGTGCCTGGAGCGTGGGAAACGAGCAGTACTTC.

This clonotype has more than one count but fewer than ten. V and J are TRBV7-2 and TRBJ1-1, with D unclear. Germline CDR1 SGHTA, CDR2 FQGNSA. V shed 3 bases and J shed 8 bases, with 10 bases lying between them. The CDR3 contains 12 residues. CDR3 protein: CASSLVPAEAFF. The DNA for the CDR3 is TGTGCCAGCAGCTTGGTACCAGCCGAAGCTTTCTTT.

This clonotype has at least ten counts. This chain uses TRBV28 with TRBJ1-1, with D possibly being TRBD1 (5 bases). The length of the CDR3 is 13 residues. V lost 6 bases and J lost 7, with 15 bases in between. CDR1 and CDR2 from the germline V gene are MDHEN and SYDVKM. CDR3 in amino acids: CASSLKGVIEAFF. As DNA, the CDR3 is TGTGCCAGCAGCCTGAAAGGGGTTATTGAAGCTTTCTTT.

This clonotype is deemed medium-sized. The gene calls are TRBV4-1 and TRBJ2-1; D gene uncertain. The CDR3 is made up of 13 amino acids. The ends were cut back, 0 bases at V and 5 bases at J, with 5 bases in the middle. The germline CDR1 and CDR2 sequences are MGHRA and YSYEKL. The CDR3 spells CASSQELNNEQFF. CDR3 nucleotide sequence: TGCGCCAGCAGCCAAGAGCTGAACAATGAGCAGTTCTTC.

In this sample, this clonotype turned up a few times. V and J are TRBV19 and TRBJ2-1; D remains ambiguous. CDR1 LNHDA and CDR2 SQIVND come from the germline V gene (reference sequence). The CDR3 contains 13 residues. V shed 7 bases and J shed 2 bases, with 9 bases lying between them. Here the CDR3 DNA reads TGTGCCAGTAAACTGGGCCCCTACAATGAGCAGTTCTTC. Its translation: CASKLGPYNEQFF. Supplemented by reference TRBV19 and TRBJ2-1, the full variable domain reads DGGITQSPKYLFRKEGQNVTLSCEQNLNHDAMYWYRQDPGQGLRLIYYSQIVNDFQKGDIAEGYSVSREKKESFPLTVTSAQKNPTAFYLCASKLGPYNEQFFGPGTRLTVL.

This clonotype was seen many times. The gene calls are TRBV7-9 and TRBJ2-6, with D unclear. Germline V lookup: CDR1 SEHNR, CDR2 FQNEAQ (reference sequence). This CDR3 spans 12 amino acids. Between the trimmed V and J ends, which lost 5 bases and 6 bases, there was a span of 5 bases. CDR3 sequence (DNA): TGTGCCAGCAGCCACGCGGCCAACGTCCTGACTTTC. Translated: CASSHAANVLTF.

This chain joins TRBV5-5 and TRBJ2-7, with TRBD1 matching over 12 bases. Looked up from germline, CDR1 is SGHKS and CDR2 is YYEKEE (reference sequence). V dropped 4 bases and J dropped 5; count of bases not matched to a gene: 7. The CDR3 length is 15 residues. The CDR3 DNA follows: TGTGCCAGCAGCCCCTCCGGGACAGGGGGCCACGAGCAGTACTTC. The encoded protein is CASSPSGTGGHEQYF.

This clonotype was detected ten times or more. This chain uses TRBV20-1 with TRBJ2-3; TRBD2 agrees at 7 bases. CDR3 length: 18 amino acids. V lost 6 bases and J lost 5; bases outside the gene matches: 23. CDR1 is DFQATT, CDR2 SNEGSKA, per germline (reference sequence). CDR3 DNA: TGCAGTGCCAGACTGGTCGCTAGCGGTACCCTTTTAGAAGATACGCAGTATTTT. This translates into CSARLVASGTLLEDTQYF.

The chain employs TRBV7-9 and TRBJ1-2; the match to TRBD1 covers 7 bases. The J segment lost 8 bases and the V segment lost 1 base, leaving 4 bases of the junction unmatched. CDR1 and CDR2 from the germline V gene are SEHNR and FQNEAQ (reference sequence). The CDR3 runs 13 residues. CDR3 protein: CASSLETGEGYTF. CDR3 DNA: TGTGCCAGCAGCTTAGAAACAGGGGAAGGCTACACCTTC.

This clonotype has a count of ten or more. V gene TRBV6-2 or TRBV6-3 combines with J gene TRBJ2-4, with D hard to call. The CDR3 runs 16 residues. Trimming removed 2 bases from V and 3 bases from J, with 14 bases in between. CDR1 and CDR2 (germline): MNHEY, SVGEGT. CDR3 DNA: TGTGCCAGCAGTTACCTTTTTGGGGTTGGCAAAAACATTCAGTACTTC. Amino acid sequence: CASSYLFGVGKNIQYF.

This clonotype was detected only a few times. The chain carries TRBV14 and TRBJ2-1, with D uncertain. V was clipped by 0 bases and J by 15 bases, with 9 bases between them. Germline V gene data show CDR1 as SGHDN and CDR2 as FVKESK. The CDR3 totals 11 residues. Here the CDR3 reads CASSQERQSFF. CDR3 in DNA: TGTGCCAGCAGCCAAGAGCGGCAGTCGTTCTTC.

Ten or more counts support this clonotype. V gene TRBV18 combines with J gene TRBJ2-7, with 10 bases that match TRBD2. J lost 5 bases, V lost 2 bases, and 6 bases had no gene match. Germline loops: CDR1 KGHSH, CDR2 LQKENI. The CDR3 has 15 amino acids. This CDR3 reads CASSPVTSGPNEQYF. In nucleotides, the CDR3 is TGTGCCAGCTCACCAGTGACTAGCGGGCCAAACGAGCAGTACTTC.